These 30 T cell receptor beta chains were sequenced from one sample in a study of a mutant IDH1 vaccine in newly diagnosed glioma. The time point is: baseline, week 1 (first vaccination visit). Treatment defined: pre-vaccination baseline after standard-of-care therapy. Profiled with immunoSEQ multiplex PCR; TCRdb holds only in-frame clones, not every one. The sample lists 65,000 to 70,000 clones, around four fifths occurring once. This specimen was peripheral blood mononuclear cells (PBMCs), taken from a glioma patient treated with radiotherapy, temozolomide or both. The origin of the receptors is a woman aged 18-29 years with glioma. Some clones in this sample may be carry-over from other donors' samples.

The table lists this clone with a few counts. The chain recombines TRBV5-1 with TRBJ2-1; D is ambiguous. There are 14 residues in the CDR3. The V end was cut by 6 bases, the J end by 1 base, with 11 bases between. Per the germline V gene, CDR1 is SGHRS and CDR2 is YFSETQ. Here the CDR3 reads CASTFGVSYNEQFF. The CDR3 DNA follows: TGCGCCAGCACCTTCGGAGTTTCCTACAATGAGCAGTTCTTC.

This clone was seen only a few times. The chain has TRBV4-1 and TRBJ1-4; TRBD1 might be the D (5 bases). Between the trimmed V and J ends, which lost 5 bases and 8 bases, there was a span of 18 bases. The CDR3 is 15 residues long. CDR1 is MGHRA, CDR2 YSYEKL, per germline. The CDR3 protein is CASSSRSLGEEKLFF. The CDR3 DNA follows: TGCGCCAGCAGCTCACGTAGTTTAGGGGAGGAAAAACTGTTTTTT.

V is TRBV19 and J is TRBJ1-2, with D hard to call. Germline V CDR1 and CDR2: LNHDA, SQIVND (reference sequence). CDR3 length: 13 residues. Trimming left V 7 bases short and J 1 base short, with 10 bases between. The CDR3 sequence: CASTQRVNYGYTF. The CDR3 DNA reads TGTGCCAGTACCCAACGGGTTAACTATGGCTACACCTTC.

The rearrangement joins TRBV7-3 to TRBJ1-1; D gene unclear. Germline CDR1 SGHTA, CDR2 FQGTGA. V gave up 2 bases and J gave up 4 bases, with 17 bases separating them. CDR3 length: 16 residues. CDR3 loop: CASSLSPMDLGTEAFF. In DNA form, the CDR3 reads TGTGCCAGCAGCTTATCCCCTATGGATTTAGGCACTGAAGCTTTCTTT.

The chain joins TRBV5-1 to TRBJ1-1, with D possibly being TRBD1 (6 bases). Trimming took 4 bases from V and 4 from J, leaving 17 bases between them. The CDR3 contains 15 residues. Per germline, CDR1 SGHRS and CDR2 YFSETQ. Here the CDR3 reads CASSRSGQGSTEAFF. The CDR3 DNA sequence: TGCGCCAGCAGCCGCTCTGGTCAGGGGAGCACTGAAGCTTTCTTT.

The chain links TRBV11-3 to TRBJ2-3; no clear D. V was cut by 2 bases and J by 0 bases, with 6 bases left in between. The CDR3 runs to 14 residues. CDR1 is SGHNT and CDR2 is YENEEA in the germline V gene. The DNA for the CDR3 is TGTGCCAGCAGCTTAAGCGCCAGCACAGATACGCAGTATTTT. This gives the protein CASSLSASTDTQYF.

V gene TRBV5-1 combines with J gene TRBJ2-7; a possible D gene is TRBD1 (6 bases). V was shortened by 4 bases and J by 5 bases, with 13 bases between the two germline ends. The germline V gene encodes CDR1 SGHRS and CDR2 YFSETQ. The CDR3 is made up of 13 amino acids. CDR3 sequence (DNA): TGCGCCAGCAGCCTCGCCCCAGGGGACGAGCAGTACTTC. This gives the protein CASSLAPGDEQYF. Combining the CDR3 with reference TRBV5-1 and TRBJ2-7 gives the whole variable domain KAGVTQTPRYLIKTRGQQVTLSCSPISGHRSVSWYQQTPGQGLQFLFEYFSETQRNKGNFPGRFSGRQFSNSRSEMNVSTLELGDSALYLCASSLAPGDEQYFGPGTRLTVT.

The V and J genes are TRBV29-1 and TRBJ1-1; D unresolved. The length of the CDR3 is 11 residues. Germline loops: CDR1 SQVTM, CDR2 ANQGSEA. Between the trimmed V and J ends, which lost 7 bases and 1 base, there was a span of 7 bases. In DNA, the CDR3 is TGCAGCGCAGCAGGGAACACTGAAGCTTTCTTT. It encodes CSAAGNTEAFF.

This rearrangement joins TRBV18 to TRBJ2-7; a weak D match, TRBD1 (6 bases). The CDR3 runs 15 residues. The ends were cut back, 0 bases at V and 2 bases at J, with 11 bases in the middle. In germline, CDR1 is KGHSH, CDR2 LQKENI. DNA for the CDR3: TGTGCCAGCTCACCACCAACCCAGGGGCCCTACGAGCAGTACTTC. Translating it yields CASSPPTQGPYEQYF.

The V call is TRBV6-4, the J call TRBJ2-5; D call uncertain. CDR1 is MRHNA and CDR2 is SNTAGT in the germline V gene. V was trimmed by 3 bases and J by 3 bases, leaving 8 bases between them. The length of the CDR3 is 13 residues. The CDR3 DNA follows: TGTGCCAGCAGTGAAGTCGCCGAAGAGACCCAGTACTTC. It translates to CASSEVAEETQYF.

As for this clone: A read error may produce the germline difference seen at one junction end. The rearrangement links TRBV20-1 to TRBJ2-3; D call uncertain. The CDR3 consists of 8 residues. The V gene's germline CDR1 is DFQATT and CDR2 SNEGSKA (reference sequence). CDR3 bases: TGCAGTGCTGGAGTTGAGCATTTT. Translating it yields CSAGVEHF.

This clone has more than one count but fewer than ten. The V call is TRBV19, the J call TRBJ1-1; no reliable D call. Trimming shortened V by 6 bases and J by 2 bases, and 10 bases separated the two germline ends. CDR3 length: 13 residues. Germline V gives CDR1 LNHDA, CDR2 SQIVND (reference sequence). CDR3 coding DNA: TGTGCCAGTAGCATCCTGGCCAACACTGAAGCTTTCTTT. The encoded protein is CASSILANTEAFF.

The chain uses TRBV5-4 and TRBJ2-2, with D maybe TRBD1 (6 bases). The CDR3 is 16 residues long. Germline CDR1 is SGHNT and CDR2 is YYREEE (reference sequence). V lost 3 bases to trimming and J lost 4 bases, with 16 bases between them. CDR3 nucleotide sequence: TGTGCCAGCAGCTACGAGACAGGCCTACGCACCGGGGAGCTGTTTTTT. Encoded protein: CASSYETGLRTGELFF.

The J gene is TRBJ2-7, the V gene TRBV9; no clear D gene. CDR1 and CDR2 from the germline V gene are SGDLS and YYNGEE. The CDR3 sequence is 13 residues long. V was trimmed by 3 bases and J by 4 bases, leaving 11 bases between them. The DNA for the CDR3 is TGTGCCAGCAGCGCACGGCCATCATACGAGCAGTACTTC. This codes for CASSARPSYEQYF.

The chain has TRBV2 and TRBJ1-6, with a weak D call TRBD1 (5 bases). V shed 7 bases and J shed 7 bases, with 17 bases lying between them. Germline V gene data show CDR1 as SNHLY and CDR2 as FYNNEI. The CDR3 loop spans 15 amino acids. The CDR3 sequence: CASIYTRGRNSPLHF. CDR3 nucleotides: TGTGCCAGCATTTACACGCGGGGGAGGAATTCACCCCTCCACTTT.

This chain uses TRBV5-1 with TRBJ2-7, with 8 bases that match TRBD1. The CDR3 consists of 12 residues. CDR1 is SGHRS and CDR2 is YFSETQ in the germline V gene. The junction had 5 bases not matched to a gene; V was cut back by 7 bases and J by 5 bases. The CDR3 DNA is TGCGCCAGCTCCTCGGACAGGGACGAGCAGTACTTC. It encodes CASSSDRDEQYF.

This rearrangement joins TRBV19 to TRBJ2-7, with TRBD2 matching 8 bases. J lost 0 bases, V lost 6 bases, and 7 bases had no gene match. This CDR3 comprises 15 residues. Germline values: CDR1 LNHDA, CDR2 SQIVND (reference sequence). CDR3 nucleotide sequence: TGTGCCAGTAGAGAGACGGGAGGGCCCTCCTACGAGCAGTACTTC. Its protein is CASRETGGPSYEQYF.

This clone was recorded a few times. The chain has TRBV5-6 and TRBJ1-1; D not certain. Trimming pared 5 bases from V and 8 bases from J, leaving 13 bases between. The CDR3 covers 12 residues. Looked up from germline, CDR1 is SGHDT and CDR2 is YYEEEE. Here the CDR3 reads CASRSTAPEAFF. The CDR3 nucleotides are TGTGCCAGCAGGTCCACCGCCCCAGAAGCTTTCTTT. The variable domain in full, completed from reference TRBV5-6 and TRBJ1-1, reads DAGVTQSPTHLIKTRGQQVTLRCSPKSGHDTVSWYQQALGQGPQFIFQYYEEEERQRGNFPDRFSGHQFPNYSSELNVNALLLGDSALYLCASRSTAPEAFFGQGTRLTVV.

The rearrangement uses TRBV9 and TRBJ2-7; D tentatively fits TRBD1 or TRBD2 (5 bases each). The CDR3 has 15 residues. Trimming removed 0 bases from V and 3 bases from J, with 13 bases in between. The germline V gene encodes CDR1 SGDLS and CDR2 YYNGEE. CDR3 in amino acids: CASSVGEGPGYEQYF. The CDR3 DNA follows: TGTGCCAGCAGCGTAGGCGAGGGGCCGGGCTACGAGCAGTACTTC.

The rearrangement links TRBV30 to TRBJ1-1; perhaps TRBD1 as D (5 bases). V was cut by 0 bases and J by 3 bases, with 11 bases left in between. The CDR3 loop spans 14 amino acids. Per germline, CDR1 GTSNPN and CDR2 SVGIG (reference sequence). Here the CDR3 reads CAWSVRGSDTEAFF. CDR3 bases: TGTGCCTGGAGTGTCCGGGGGAGCGACACTGAAGCTTTCTTT.

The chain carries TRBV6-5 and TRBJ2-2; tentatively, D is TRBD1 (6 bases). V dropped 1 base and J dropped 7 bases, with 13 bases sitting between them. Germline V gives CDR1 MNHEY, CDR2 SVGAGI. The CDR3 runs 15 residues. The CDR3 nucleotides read TGTGCCAGCAGTTACTGGACAGCCAGCGGCGGGGAGCTGTTTTTT. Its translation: CASSYWTASGGELFF.

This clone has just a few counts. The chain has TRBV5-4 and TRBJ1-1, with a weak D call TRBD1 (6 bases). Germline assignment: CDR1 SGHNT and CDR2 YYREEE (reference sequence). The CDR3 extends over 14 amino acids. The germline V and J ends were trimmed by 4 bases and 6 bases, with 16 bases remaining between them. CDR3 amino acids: CASSATTGTAEAFF. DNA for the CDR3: TGTGCCAGCAGCGCCACTACAGGGACTGCTGAAGCTTTCTTT.

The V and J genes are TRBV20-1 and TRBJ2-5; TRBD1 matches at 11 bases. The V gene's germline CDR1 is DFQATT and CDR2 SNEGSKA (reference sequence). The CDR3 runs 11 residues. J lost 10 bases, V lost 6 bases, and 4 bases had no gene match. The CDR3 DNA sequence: TGCAGTGCCGGGACAGGGGGGAACCAGTACTTC. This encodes CSAGTGGNQYF.

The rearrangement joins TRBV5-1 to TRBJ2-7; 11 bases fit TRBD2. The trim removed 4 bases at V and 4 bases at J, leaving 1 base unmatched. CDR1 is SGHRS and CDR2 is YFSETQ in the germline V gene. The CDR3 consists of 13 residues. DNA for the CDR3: TGCGCCAGCAGCCGGACTAGCGGGTACGAGCAGTACTTC. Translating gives CASSRTSGYEQYF.

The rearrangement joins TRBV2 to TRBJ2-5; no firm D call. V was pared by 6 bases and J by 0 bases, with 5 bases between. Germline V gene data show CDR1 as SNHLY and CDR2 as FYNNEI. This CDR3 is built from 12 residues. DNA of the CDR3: TGTGCCAGCAGCTGGGACCAAGAGACCCAGTACTTC. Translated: CASSWDQETQYF.

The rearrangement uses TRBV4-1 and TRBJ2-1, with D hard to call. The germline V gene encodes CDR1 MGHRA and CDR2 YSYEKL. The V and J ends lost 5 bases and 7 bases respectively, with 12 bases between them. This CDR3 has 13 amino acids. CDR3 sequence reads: CASSDPVGNEQFF. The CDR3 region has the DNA TGCGCCAGCAGCGACCCTGTGGGGAATGAGCAGTTCTTC.

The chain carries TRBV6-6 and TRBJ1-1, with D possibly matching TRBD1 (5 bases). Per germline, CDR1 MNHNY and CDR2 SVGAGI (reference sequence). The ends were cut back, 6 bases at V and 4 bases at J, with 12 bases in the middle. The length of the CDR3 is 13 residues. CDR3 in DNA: TGTGCCAGCAGAGAGGGGATTAGCACTGAAGCTTTCTTT. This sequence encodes CASREGISTEAFF.

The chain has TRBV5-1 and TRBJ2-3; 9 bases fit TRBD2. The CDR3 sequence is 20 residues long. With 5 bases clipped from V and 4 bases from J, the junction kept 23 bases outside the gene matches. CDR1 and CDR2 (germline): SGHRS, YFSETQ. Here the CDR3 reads CASSLVPTTNGGGASDTQYF. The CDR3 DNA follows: TGCGCCAGCAGTCTCGTACCCACTACCAATGGCGGGGGGGCGTCAGATACGCAGTATTTT.

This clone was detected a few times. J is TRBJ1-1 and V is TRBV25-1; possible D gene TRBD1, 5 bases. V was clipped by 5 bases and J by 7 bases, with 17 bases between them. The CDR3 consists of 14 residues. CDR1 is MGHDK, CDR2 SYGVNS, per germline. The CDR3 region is CASSHRGGPFEAFF. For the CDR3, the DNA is TGTGCCAGCAGTCACCGGGGGGGTCCCTTTGAAGCTTTCTTT.

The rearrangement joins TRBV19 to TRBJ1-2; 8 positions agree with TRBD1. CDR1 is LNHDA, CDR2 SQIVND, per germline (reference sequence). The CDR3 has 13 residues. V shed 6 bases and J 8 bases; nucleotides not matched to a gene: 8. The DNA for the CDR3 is TGTGCCAGTAGCCGGACAGGGAAGAACGGCTACACCTTC. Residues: CASSRTGKNGYTF.